This T cell receptor beta chain is drawn from a study of cytomegalovirus exposure and HLA in healthy donors. Clones were read by immunoSEQ multiplex PCR, and TCRdb kept only the in-frame ones, dropping some. The table has some 130,000 clones, around 89% seen once. This CDR3 region has 14 residues. Trimming removed 0 bases from V and 6 bases from J, with 11 bases in between. CDR1 is MNHEY, CDR2 SVGAGI, per germline. As regards this clone: What it recognizes is unknown.

Study conclusions and caveats: Per published reports, the classifier diagnosed cytomegalovirus status with high specificity and sensitivity.

The sequence was obtained from a woman younger than 35 in good health and CMV-seropositive. Specimen: PBMCs. The chain uses TRBV6-5 and TRBJ1-2; D is perhaps TRBD1 (6 bases). Here the CDR3 reads CASSYSRSGDGYTF. In nucleotides, the CDR3 is TGTGCCAGCAGTTACTCGAGGTCAGGGGATGGCTACACCTTC.